The 20 T cell receptor beta chains reported below all come from one sample, sequenced in a study of CD8+CD57+ T cells in acquired aplastic anemia. Previously, flow cytometry had revealed CD8+CD57+ cell expansion in the patients chosen for sequencing. Genomic DNA was employed as the template in profiling TCR beta VDJ and CDR3. Each CDR3 protein is one row after TCRdb ran MiXCR on the reads. This table holds 150,000 to 200,000 distinct CDR3 sequences, about 45% found once. Sequencing input: sorted CD4+, CD8+, or CD8+CD57+ T cells (not recorded which) from PBMCs. Receptors originate from a human donor with aplastic anemia.

This clonotype was seen repeatedly, ten times or more. The chain recombines TRBV5-8 with TRBJ1-5; D unresolved. CDR1 and CDR2 from the germline V gene are SGHTS and YDEGEE. Trimming pared 0 bases from V and 2 bases from J, leaving 12 bases between. The CDR3 loop spans 16 amino acids. CDR3 residues: CASSLGRAGGNQPQHF. DNA of the CDR3: TGTGCCAGCAGCTTGGGAAGGGCCGGGGGCAATCAGCCCCAGCATTTT.

The sample holds many counts of this clonotype. The CDR3: CASSPPTGGSSYEQYF. CDR3 sequence (DNA): TGTGCCAGCAGCCCTCCGACAGGGGGCAGTTCCTACGAGCAGTACTTC. This chain connects TRBV5-6 to TRBJ2-7; TRBD1 matches 10 bases. The V segment lost 4 bases and the J segment 1 base; nucleotides outside the gene matches: 8. Germline V gene data show CDR1 as SGHDT and CDR2 as YYEEEE. This CDR3 spans 16 amino acids.

This CDR3 reads CASRPTGGARTGELFF. The CDR3 coding sequence is TGTGCCAGCAGGCCCACAGGGGGCGCCCGAACCGGGGAGCTGTTTTTT. This chain uses TRBV6-1 with TRBJ2-2; 9 nucleotides match TRBD1. Germline-derived CDR1 and CDR2 are MNHNS and SASEGT. The CDR3 extends over 16 amino acids. V lost 6 bases to trimming and J lost 5 bases; unmatched junction nucleotides: 10.

The chain carries TRBV24-1 and TRBJ2-2, with 11 positions matching TRBD2. CDR3 length: 15 residues. Germline-derived CDR1 and CDR2 are KGHDR and SFDVKD. J was trimmed by 4 bases and V by 4 bases; bases with no gene match: 1. CDR3 region: CATSDGTSGTGELFF. CDR3 sequence (DNA): TGTGCCACCAGTGACGGGACTAGCGGCACCGGGGAGCTGTTTTTT.

V and J are TRBV27 and TRBJ1-1; D is possibly TRBD1 (5 bases). The CDR3 runs to 13 residues. Germline lookup yields CDR1 MNHEY and CDR2 SMNVEV (reference sequence). Trimming cost V 7 bases and J 1 base, with 10 bases left between them. CDR3 coding DNA: TGTGCCAGCAACTCCCAGGGGAACACTGAAGCTTTCTTT. Its protein product is CASNSQGNTEAFF.

The chain is built from TRBV24-1 and TRBJ1-5; perhaps TRBD1 as D (6 bases). This CDR3 has 14 amino acids. Germline CDR1 reads KGHDR; CDR2 reads SFDVKD. Trimming left V 5 bases short and J 2 bases short, with 9 bases between. The CDR3 spells CATSAAGGNQPQHF. Here the CDR3 DNA reads TGTGCCACCAGTGCGGCAGGGGGCAATCAGCCCCAGCATTTT.

The chain recombines TRBV6-1 with TRBJ1-5; 7 nucleotides line up with TRBD1. Germline V CDR1 and CDR2: MNHNS, SASEGT. With V trimmed by 7 bases and J by 9 bases, 15 bases remained unmatched. CDR3 length: 15 residues. The CDR3 here is CASNTDRQGLMPQHF. DNA of the CDR3: TGTGCCAGCAACACCGACCGACAGGGCTTAATGCCCCAGCATTTT.

This clonotype was picked up a small number of times. The chain carries TRBV18 and TRBJ2-3; TRBD1 matches at 12 bases. After removal of 3 bases from V and 4 bases from J, the junction contained 2 bases not matched to a gene. CDR1 is KGHSH, CDR2 LQKENI, per germline. The CDR3 runs 15 residues. The CDR3 spells CASSPGTGGADTQYF. CDR3 nucleotides: TGTGCCAGCTCACCCGGGACAGGGGGCGCAGATACGCAGTATTTT.

In this sample, this clonotype turned up many times. The CDR3 DNA reads TGTGCCAGTAGTACCGTTCCAGGGAGCATAGGCTATGGCTACACCTTC. It specifies CASSTVPGSIGYGYTF. V is TRBV19 and J is TRBJ1-2; D might be TRBD1 (5 bases). The germline V gene has CDR1 LNHDA and CDR2 SQIVND (reference sequence). The CDR3 consists of 16 residues. The ends were cut back, 4 bases at V and 4 bases at J, with 19 bases in the middle. Variable domain in full (rest from reference TRBV19 and TRBJ1-2): DGGITQSPKYLFRKEGQNVTLSCEQNLNHDAMYWYRQDPGQGLRLIYYSQIVNDFQKGDIAEGYSVSREKKESFPLTVTSAQKNPTAFYLCASSTVPGSIGYGYTFGSGTRLTVV.

The V call is TRBV2, the J call TRBJ1-6, with 10 bases aligning to TRBD1. The CDR3 is made up of 13 amino acids. Germline V gene lookup returns CDR1 SNHLY and CDR2 FYNNEI. V shed 10 bases, J shed 9 bases, and the junction held 6 bases outside the gene matches. The CDR3 DNA reads as TGTGCCAACCGGGACAGGGGCATTTCACCCCTCCACTTT. Protein product: CANRDRGISPLHF.

This chain links TRBV7-9 with TRBJ2-5; tentatively, D is TRBD2 (5 bases). The germline V gene has CDR1 SEHNR and CDR2 FQNEAQ (reference sequence). The CDR3 has 13 residues. V shed 3 bases and J shed 5 bases, with 10 bases lying between them. The CDR3 reads CASSFDWRETQYF. CDR3 in DNA: TGTGCCAGCAGCTTCGACTGGAGGGAGACCCAGTACTTC.

The chain combines TRBV7-3 with TRBJ2-7; a weak D match, TRBD1 (6 bases). The CDR3 extends over 13 amino acids. The germline V and J ends were trimmed by 4 bases and 7 bases, with 14 bases remaining between them. Per the germline V gene, CDR1 is SGHTA and CDR2 is FQGTGA. CDR3 in DNA: TGTGCCAGCAGCTCGCAACAGGGTCGGGAGCAGTACTTC. Translated, it gives CASSSQQGREQYF.

This clonotype was detected ten times or more. This rearrangement joins TRBV20-1 to TRBJ1-5, with a tentative D call TRBD1 (6 bases). Germline lookup yields CDR1 DFQATT and CDR2 SNEGSKA (reference sequence). This CDR3 is 15 amino acids long. Trimming took off 0 bases at V and 2 bases at J, with 11 bases between the two ends. The CDR3 DNA follows: TGCAGTGCTAGAGATCCGGGGGGCGGCAATCAGCCCCAGCATTTT. Translated, it gives CSARDPGGGNQPQHF.

This clonotype was seen repeatedly, ten times or more. The chain recombines TRBV18 with TRBJ1-2, with TRBD1 as a possible D gene (5 bases). This CDR3 is built from 12 residues. V was pared by 7 bases and J by 2 bases, with 8 bases between. CDR1 is KGHSH and CDR2 is LQKENI in the germline V gene. CDR3 sequence reads: CASFDSNYGYTF. The CDR3 DNA reads as TGTGCCAGCTTCGACAGCAACTATGGCTACACCTTC.

This clonotype was counted once. This chain uses TRBV7-2 with TRBJ1-1; D remains unclear. V lost 7 bases, J lost 10 bases, and 4 bases lay in between. The germline CDR1 and CDR2 sequences are SGHTA and FQGNSA. This CDR3 comprises 8 residues. CDR3 DNA: TGTGCCAGCATGGCAGCTTTCTTT. It yields the protein CASMAAFF.

The J gene is TRBJ2-3, the V gene TRBV24-1; TRBD1 might be the D (6 bases). The CDR3 loop spans 15 amino acids. Per the germline V gene, CDR1 is KGHDR and CDR2 is SFDVKD. Trimming stripped 0 bases from V and 2 bases from J, with 8 bases between. The CDR3 nucleotides read TGTGCCACCAGTGATTTGGGACAGTCCACAGATACGCAGTATTTT. It codes for CATSDLGQSTDTQYF.

About this clonotype: The junction departs from germline at one end; a sequencing error may be responsible. V and J are TRBV10-2 and TRBJ1-3, with TRBD1 matching 9 bases. The CDR3 runs to 16 residues. Germline V gene lookup returns CDR1 WSHSY and CDR2 SAAADI. This chain's CDR3 is CASKRTGELAGNTVYF. The CDR3 DNA follows: TGCGCCAGCAAGAGGACAGGGGAGTTGGCTGGAAACACCGTATATTTT.

This clonotype was observed at least ten times. The chain links TRBV14 to TRBJ1-1; maybe TRBD1 (6 bases). Trimming left V 2 bases short and J 3 bases short, with 16 bases between. Germline CDR1 is SGHDN and CDR2 is FVKESK. The CDR3 length is 16 residues. The CDR3 DNA is TGTGCCAGCAGCCAACTCACGGGGGCTCGGGACACTGAAGCTTTCTTT. It yields the protein CASSQLTGARDTEAFF.

This CDR3 is CASNVRDSSYEQYF. For the CDR3, the DNA is TGTGCCAGCAACGTCCGGGACAGCTCCTACGAGCAGTACTTC. The chain joins TRBV7-9 to TRBJ2-7, with 7 bases lining up with TRBD1. V was pared by 7 bases and J by 0 bases, with 6 bases of the junction left unmatched. CDR1 and CDR2 (germline): SEHNR, FQNEAQ (reference sequence). This CDR3 is built from 14 residues.

This clonotype appeared many times. J is TRBJ1-1 and V is TRBV19; D is perhaps TRBD1 (5 bases). The CDR3 has 16 amino acids. Between the trimmed V and J ends, which lost 7 bases and 0 bases, there was a span of 18 bases. Germline-derived CDR1 and CDR2 are LNHDA and SQIVND (reference sequence). The CDR3 DNA reads as TGTGCCAGTACTCTTCCTTCCGGGACTCTGAACACTGAAGCTTTCTTT. As protein: CASTLPSGTLNTEAFF.